These 25 T cell receptor beta chains originate from one sample sequenced in a study of blood T cell repertoires in COVID-19. The method was immunoSEQ multiplex PCR; TCRdb's version includes in-frame clones alone and lacks a portion of them. This table holds fewer than 400,000 clones, about 86% found once. Sequencing was carried out using peripheral blood. These receptors were collected from a man aged 25-45 years with active or convalescent COVID-19.

V gene TRBV6-5 combines with J gene TRBJ2-7, with TRBD2 matching 7 bases. V was clipped by 5 bases and J by 3 bases; unmatched bases: 7. The CDR3 has 14 residues. Germline assignment: CDR1 MNHEY and CDR2 SVGAGI. The chain's CDR3 is CASSPGRRDYEQYF. In DNA, the CDR3 is TGTGCCAGCAGTCCCGGGAGGCGGGACTACGAGCAGTACTTC.

The V and J genes are TRBV9 and TRBJ2-3, with D perhaps TRBD2 (6 bases). CDR1 and CDR2 (germline): SGDLS, YYNGEE. This CDR3 is built from 13 residues. V dropped 4 bases and J dropped 9 bases, with 15 bases sitting between them. The CDR3 bases are TGTGCCAGCAGCCCTCCCGGGACTGGAACGCAGTATTTT. Protein: CASSPPGTGTQYF.

The chain employs TRBV14 and TRBJ2-1, with D tentatively TRBD2 (5 bases). The ends were cut back, 6 bases at V and 10 bases at J, with 13 bases in the middle. Germline V gene sequence: CDR1 SGHDN, CDR2 FVKESK. The CDR3 runs 12 residues. CDR3 region: CASSPGGLEQFF. In DNA form, the CDR3 reads TGTGCCAGCAGTCCGGGCGGGTTAGAGCAGTTCTTC.

This chain uses TRBV7-2 with TRBJ1-3; D may be TRBD1 (5 bases). V was shortened by 1 base and J by 1 base, with 11 bases between the two germline ends. Looked up from germline, CDR1 is SGHTA and CDR2 is FQGNSA. The CDR3 runs 16 residues. The CDR3 region is CASSLGGGGSGNTIYF. Written as DNA, the CDR3 is TGTGCCAGCAGCTTAGGGGGGGGTGGTTCTGGAAACACCATATATTTT.

The CDR3 is CASSYGVSGRSSYEQYF. The CDR3 coding sequence is TGTGCCAGCAGTTACGGGGTTAGCGGGAGGAGCTCCTACGAGCAGTACTTC. The chain couples TRBV6-2 or TRBV6-3 to TRBJ2-7; 10 nucleotides match TRBD2. The CDR3 has 17 amino acids. V lost 2 bases to trimming and J lost 0 bases; unmatched junction nucleotides: 7. Germline V CDR1 and CDR2: MNHEY, SVGEGT.

This clone was detected a few times. The V and J genes are TRBV27 and TRBJ1-6; 7 bases are a match to TRBD1. CDR3 length: 14 amino acids. CDR1 MNHEY and CDR2 SMNVEV come from the germline V gene (reference sequence). The V and J ends lost 3 bases and 6 bases, in that order; junction bases with no gene match: 2. CDR3: CASSFRDSNSPLHF. In DNA, the CDR3 is TGTGCCAGCAGTTTCCGGGACAGTAATTCACCCCTCCACTTT.

The J gene is TRBJ1-3, the V gene TRBV7-9; 7 bases align to TRBD1. The J segment lost 0 bases and the V segment lost 3 bases, leaving 2 bases of the junction unmatched. This CDR3 is built from 15 residues. Germline V lookup: CDR1 SEHNR, CDR2 FQNEAQ (reference sequence). Here the CDR3 DNA reads TGTGCCAGCAGCTTCGCAGGGGGCTCTGGAAACACCATATATTTT. Its protein product is CASSFAGGSGNTIYF.

CDR3 DNA sequence: TGTGCCAGCAGTGAATTTAAGGACTTCCAAGAGACCCAGTACTTC. Its protein is CASSEFKDFQETQYF. The chain carries TRBV25-1 and TRBJ2-5, with a possible D match to TRBD2 (5 bases). Trimming shortened V by 1 base and J by 1 base, and 10 bases separated the two germline ends. Germline CDR1 is MGHDK and CDR2 is SYGVNS. The CDR3 contains 15 residues.

The CDR3 region is CASSTQRGSYNEQFF. CDR3 nucleotides: TGTGCCAGTAGTACCCAGCGGGGGAGCTACAATGAGCAGTTCTTC. This chain links TRBV19 with TRBJ2-1, with 8 bases that match TRBD2. The length of the CDR3 is 15 residues. The junction had 5 bases not matched to a gene; V was cut back by 4 bases and J by 3 bases. Per germline, CDR1 LNHDA and CDR2 SQIVND (reference sequence).

The rearrangement uses TRBV12-1 and TRBJ1-2. TRBV12-1 is recorded as a pseudogene. The CDR3 consists of 17 residues. In nucleotides, the CDR3 is TGTGCCAGCAATCGCGGCCAGAGCGCTCAAATTAACTATGGCTACACCTTC. This gives the protein CASNRGQSAQINYGYTF.

CDR3 in DNA: TGTGCCAGCAGTTCACGGACTGACCCTTATGTCGCAGATACGCAGTATTTT. Translation gives CASSSRTDPYVADTQYF. V and J are TRBV27 and TRBJ2-3; possibly TRBD2 for D (5 bases). Per the germline V gene, CDR1 is MNHEY and CDR2 is SMNVEV (reference sequence). The CDR3 has 17 amino acids. V shed 4 bases and J shed 4 bases, with 21 bases lying between them.

The chain uses TRBV6-2 or TRBV6-3 and TRBJ2-7; D may be TRBD2 (5 bases). This CDR3 spans 14 amino acids. The germline V gene encodes CDR1 MNHEY and CDR2 SVGEGT. V lost 2 bases to trimming and J lost 1 base, with 9 bases between them. CDR3 sequence (DNA): TGTGCCAGCAGTTACAGCGGCGAATCCTACGAGCAGTACTTC. It encodes CASSYSGESYEQYF.

On this clone: Additional DNA sequences in this sample encode the identical CDR3. J is TRBJ1-6 and V is TRBV5-1, with D hard to call. V lost 0 bases, J lost 5 bases, and 6 bases lay in between. This CDR3 is built from 14 residues. Germline V gives CDR1 SGHRS, CDR2 YFSETQ. DNA of the CDR3: TGCGCCAGCAGCTTGGAACAAAATAATTCACCCCTCCACTTT. It yields the protein CASSLEQNNSPLHF. Using reference TRBV5-1 and TRBJ1-6 for the parts outside the CDR3, the full variable domain is KAGVTQTPRYLIKTRGQQVTLSCSPISGHRSVSWYQQTPGQGLQFLFEYFSETQRNKGNFPGRFSGRQFSNSRSEMNVSTLELGDSALYLCASSLEQNNSPLHFGNGTRLTVT.

This rearrangement joins TRBV23-1 to TRBJ1-5, with D possibly TRBD1 on 5 matching bases. TRBV23-1 is flagged as an ORF with uncertain function. Trimming left V 6 bases short and J 0 bases short, with 15 bases between. The CDR3 covers 16 residues. CDR3 sequence: CASRHLGGYSNQPQHF. DNA of the CDR3: TGCGCCAGCAGGCACCTGGGGGGGTATAGCAATCAGCCCCAGCATTTT.

The sample holds one count of this clone. Additional DNA sequences in this sample encode the identical CDR3. The chain employs TRBV9 and TRBJ2-3, with D maybe TRBD2 (5 bases). Trimming took 0 bases from V and 3 from J, leaving 11 bases between them. The CDR3 contains 15 residues. Germline-derived CDR1 and CDR2 are SGDLS and YYNGEE. This CDR3 reads CASSVAGRETDTQYF. Here the CDR3 DNA reads TGTGCCAGCAGCGTAGCTGGGAGAGAAACAGATACGCAGTATTTT.

This rearrangement joins TRBV10-2 to TRBJ2-3; 8 bases are a match to TRBD2. The germline CDR1 and CDR2 sequences are WSHSY and SAAADI. With V trimmed by 6 bases and J by 1 base, 3 bases remained unmatched. This CDR3 spans 14 amino acids. CDR3 loop: CASSPGGRTDTQYF. CDR3 DNA: TGCGCCAGCAGCCCGGGGGGGCGCACAGATACGCAGTATTTT.

Comments on this clone: Lacking the conserved final phenylalanine or tryptophan, this CDR3 likely reflects a read error. The limits of the CDR3 on the DNA are not certain, so only TCRdb's listed CDR3 is given. The V call is TRBV6-4, the J call TRBJ2-7; the table's D call, TRBD2, has no DNA check behind it. Germline V gene data show CDR1 as MRHNA and CDR2 as SNTAGT. The CDR3 length is 14 residues, termini included. CDR3 sequence reads: CASSDSKVRRQNQA.

The rearrangement links TRBV7-8 to TRBJ1-1; no clear D. The CDR3 has 13 residues. The ends were cut back, 4 bases at V and 3 bases at J, with 9 bases in the middle. Germline CDR1 and CDR2: SGHVS and FQNEAQ. The CDR3 loop reads CASSSSLYTEAFF. The CDR3, as DNA: TGTGCCAGCAGCTCCTCCCTTTACACTGAAGCTTTCTTT.

The chain links TRBV29-1 to TRBJ1-1; unclear D gene. Between the trimmed V and J ends, which lost 4 bases and 0 bases, there was a span of 21 bases. In germline, CDR1 is SQVTM, CDR2 ANQGSEA. The CDR3 is 17 residues long. The CDR3 spells CSVVPDPGRSMNTEAFF. The CDR3 DNA reads as TGCAGCGTTGTACCGGACCCCGGGAGGTCCATGAACACTGAAGCTTTCTTT.

This chain connects TRBV5-1 to TRBJ2-5; TRBD2 matches 9 bases. This CDR3 region has 15 residues. J lost 4 bases, V lost 2 bases, and 6 bases had no gene match. Germline loops: CDR1 SGHRS, CDR2 YFSETQ. The CDR3 reads CASSFRLAERETQYF. CDR3 DNA: TGCGCCAGCAGCTTCCGACTAGCGGAGCGAGAGACCCAGTACTTC.

This chain joins TRBV7-2 and TRBJ1-6, with TRBD1 identical over 10 bases. The germline V gene has CDR1 SGHTA and CDR2 FQGNSA. The V and J ends lost 5 bases and 7 bases, in that order; junction bases with no gene match: 5. The CDR3 is made up of 15 amino acids. Here the CDR3 DNA reads TGTGCCAGCAGCCTGAGACAGGGGGCCAATTCACCCCTCCACTTT. It encodes CASSLRQGANSPLHF.

This rearrangement joins TRBV27 to TRBJ2-1; D perhaps matches TRBD2 (5 bases). This CDR3 contains 13 residues. Trimming removed 7 bases from V and 8 bases from J, with 15 bases in between. Germline values: CDR1 MNHEY, CDR2 SMNVEV (reference sequence). CDR3 sequence: CASTAGIGDEQFF. The CDR3 nucleotides are TGTGCCAGCACGGCCGGGATTGGGGATGAGCAGTTCTTC.

The V gene is TRBV10-3, the J gene TRBJ2-7; 8 bases are a match to TRBD2. With V trimmed by 3 bases and J by 5 bases, 6 bases remained unmatched. This CDR3 has 14 amino acids. Germline V gene lookup returns CDR1 ENHRY and CDR2 SYGVKD. Here the CDR3 DNA reads TGTGCCATCAGTGAAAGAGCGGGAGCGGACGAGCAGTACTTC. Protein: CAISERAGADEQYF.

The chain couples TRBV6-5 to TRBJ1-1; D ambiguous. CDR1 MNHEY and CDR2 SVGAGI come from the germline V gene. Trimming removed 6 bases from V and 4 bases from J, with 15 bases in between. The CDR3 has 14 amino acids. CDR3 in amino acids: CASRPRLEGTEAFF. The CDR3 DNA is TGTGCCAGCAGGCCTCGCCTCGAGGGCACTGAAGCTTTCTTT.

The CDR3, as DNA: TGTGCCAGCAGCCAAGAGACAGGGGCGTGGAGCGAGCAGTACTTC. As protein: CASSQETGAWSEQYF. The V and J genes are TRBV14 and TRBJ2-7; 8 bases line up with TRBD1. This CDR3 is built from 15 residues. The germline V gene has CDR1 SGHDN and CDR2 FVKESK. Losses at the gene ends were 0 bases for V and 6 bases for J; bases not matched to a gene: 7.